Below are 23 T cell receptor beta chains sequenced from a single sample in a study of T cells in Graves' hyperthyroidism and ophthalmopathy. Researchers took RNA transcripts and amplified the TCR beta CDR3 regions from them. TCR CDR3 underwent first-round RT-PCR with the HTBI primer set. Using its own MiXCR run on the multiplex PCR reads, TCRdb lists one record per CDR3 protein. The sample has about 46,000 distinct CDR3 sequences, around 49% seen once; the top ten hold roughly 32%. The specimen sequenced was peripheral blood or thyroid tissue (not recorded which). The receptors come from a woman in her forties or fifties with Graves' hyperthyroidism.

This clonotype showed up many times. The rearrangement uses TRBV6-2 or TRBV6-3 and TRBJ2-2; a weak D match, TRBD1 (6 bases). The CDR3 totals 12 residues. Between the trimmed V and J ends, which lost 7 bases and 7 bases, there was a span of 10 bases. Germline values: CDR1 MNHEY, CDR2 SVGEGT. CDR3 loop: CASNQGFGELFF. DNA of the CDR3: TGTGCCAGCAACCAGGGGTTCGGGGAGCTGTTTTTT.

The rearrangement links TRBV2 to TRBJ1-6, with 7 bases aligning to TRBD1. Per the germline V gene, CDR1 is SNHLY and CDR2 is FYNNEI. This CDR3 comprises 16 residues. The ends lost 5 bases at V and 0 bases at J; junction bases unmatched: 4. The DNA of the CDR3 is TGTGCCAGCAGTATAGGGGGCAGCTCCTATAATTCACCCCTCCACTTT. Encoded protein: CASSIGGSSYNSPLHF.

The genes are TRBV7-9 and TRBJ1-1; D is perhaps TRBD1 (5 bases). Germline CDR1 and CDR2: SEHNR and FQNEAQ (reference sequence). This CDR3 is 15 amino acids long. Trimming shortened V by 1 base and J by 3 bases, and 12 bases separated the two germline ends. The CDR3 region is CASSLGAGLDTEAFF. DNA for the CDR3: TGTGCCAGCAGCTTAGGGGCAGGGTTGGACACTGAAGCTTTCTTT.

V is TRBV5-6 and J is TRBJ1-1; no definite D call. V lost 1 base and J 2 bases, leaving 9 bases between the germline ends. The CDR3 runs to 14 residues. In germline, CDR1 is SGHDT, CDR2 YYEEEE. CDR3 nucleotide sequence: TGTGCCAGCAGCTTGACTAGTGGAAACACTGAAGCTTTCTTT. Its protein product is CASSLTSGNTEAFF. The variable domain in full, completed from reference TRBV5-6 and TRBJ1-1, reads DAGVTQSPTHLIKTRGQQVTLRCSPKSGHDTVSWYQQALGQGPQFIFQYYEEEERQRGNFPDRFSGHQFPNYSSELNVNALLLGDSALYLCASSLTSGNTEAFFGQGTRLTVV.

This clonotype was seen at least ten times. Being one base from a much bigger clone, this may be a read error. The rearrangement joins TRBV5-4 to TRBJ2-7, with D perhaps TRBD1 (5 bases). Germline CDR1 SGHNT, CDR2 YYREEE (reference sequence). The length of the CDR3 is 12 residues. This CDR3 reads CTSSSGFHEQYF. The CDR3 bases are TGTACCAGCAGCTCAGGGTTCCACGAGCAGTACTTC.

The chain uses TRBV7-9 and TRBJ1-4; D gene ambiguous. CDR1 and CDR2 (germline): SEHNR, FQNEAQ (reference sequence). CDR3 length: 16 amino acids. V was cut by 4 bases and J by 5 bases, with 17 bases left in between. In DNA, the CDR3 is TGTGCCAGCAGCTCGGCTGTAGGGATACCGAATGAAAAACTGTTTTTT. As protein: CASSSAVGIPNEKLFF.

A remark on this clonotype: Just one base apart from a much larger clone, this may be a read error. Written as DNA, the CDR3 is TGTGCCAGCACCCGGGGGGGAGAACAAGAGACCCAGTACTTC. This codes for CASTRGGEQETQYF. This chain joins TRBV9 and TRBJ2-5; TRBD2 agrees at 8 bases. The germline CDR1 and CDR2 sequences are SGDLS and YYNGEE. V shed 6 bases and J 2 bases; nucleotides not matched to a gene: 6. The CDR3 is 14 residues long. Supplemented by reference TRBV9 and TRBJ2-5, the full variable domain reads DSGVTQTPKHLITATGQRVTLRCSPRSGDLSVYWYQQSLDQGLQFLIQYYNGEERAKGNILERFSAQQFPDLHSELNLSSLELGDSALYFCASTRGGEQETQYFGPGTRLLVL.

This clonotype was observed a handful of times. The CDR3 is CASSRLAGDTQYF. The CDR3 DNA is TGTGCCAGCTCACGATTAGCGGGAGATACGCAGTATTTT. The chain employs TRBV18 and TRBJ2-3; 7 bases line up with TRBD2. The trim removed 4 bases at V and 5 bases at J, leaving 3 bases unmatched. From germline, CDR1 is KGHSH and CDR2 LQKENI. The CDR3 length is 13 residues.

The CDR3 DNA sequence: TGTGCCACGGCTCGGTTCGACATTAGCACCGAAGCTTTCTTT. It codes for CATARFDISTEAFF. The chain has TRBV10-3 and TRBJ1-1; D gene uncertain. The CDR3 spans 14 residues. Germline CDR1 is ENHRY and CDR2 is SYGVKD. V lost 10 bases, J lost 8 bases, and 23 bases lay in between.

In this sample, this clonotype turned up once. This chain connects TRBV20-1 to TRBJ2-5; a possible D gene is TRBD2 (5 bases). Trimming cost V 5 bases and J 2 bases, with 12 bases left between them. Germline CDR1 reads DFQATT; CDR2 reads SNEGSKA (reference sequence). This CDR3 spans 13 amino acids. CDR3 DNA sequence: TGCAGTGCTCATGACTGGGAGCAAGAGACCCAGTACTTC. Translated, it gives CSAHDWEQETQYF.

Many counts were recorded for this clonotype. The chain recombines TRBV7-3 with TRBJ1-1, with a weak D call TRBD1 (6 bases). This CDR3 region has 14 residues. V was clipped by 3 bases and J by 4 bases, with 12 bases between them. CDR1 is SGHTA, CDR2 FQGTGA, per germline. The CDR3 is CASSLEGVATEAFF. As DNA, the CDR3 is TGTGCCAGCAGCTTGGAGGGGGTGGCCACTGAAGCTTTCTTT.

This clonotype was found once. V is TRBV7-7 and J is TRBJ1-1; TRBD1 is a possible D gene (5 bases). Per the germline V gene, CDR1 is SSHAT and CDR2 is FNYEAQ (reference sequence). The CDR3 has 13 amino acids. In nucleotides, the CDR3 is TGTGCTAGAGTCAGGGTTGGGAGCACTGAAGCTTTCTTT. Translating it yields CARVRVGSTEAFF.

The chain links TRBV24-1 to TRBJ1-1; 7 nucleotides agree with TRBD1. Germline V gene sequence: CDR1 KGHDR, CDR2 SFDVKD. This CDR3 comprises 14 residues. J lost 6 bases, V lost 8 bases, and 11 bases had no gene match. For the CDR3, the DNA is TGTGCCACCAAAAGTACAGGGGTTGGTGCTGAAGCTTTCTTT. Amino acids: CATKSTGVGAEAFF.

The V gene is TRBV11-2, the J gene TRBJ1-2; D unresolved. V was trimmed by 5 bases and J by 13 bases, leaving 20 bases between them. From germline, CDR1 is SGHAT and CDR2 FQNNGV. The CDR3 has 13 residues. CDR3 sequence reads: CASSRRLGRGGTF. CDR3 bases: TGTGCCAGCAGCCGAAGGTTGGGTCGAGGTGGCACCTTC.

This clonotype was seen more than once but under ten times. The genes are TRBV7-2 and TRBJ2-7, with no clear D. The V and J ends lost 3 bases and 5 bases respectively, with 17 bases between them. CDR1 SGHTA and CDR2 FQGNSA come from the germline V gene. This CDR3 is 15 amino acids long. The CDR3 coding sequence is TGTGCCAGCAGCTTTAGTCTAGTTGTGGGCGACGAGCAGTACTTC. Amino acids: CASSFSLVVGDEQYF. Using reference TRBV7-2 and TRBJ2-7 for the parts outside the CDR3, the full variable domain is GAGVSQSPSNKVTEKGKDVELRCDPISGHTALYWYRQSLGQGLEFLIYFQGNSAPDKSGLPSDRFSAERTGGSVSTLTIQRTQQEDSAVYLCASSFSLVVGDEQYFGPGTRLTVT.

This clonotype was seen repeatedly, ten times or more. This chain joins TRBV10-3 and TRBJ2-7; 12 bases map to TRBD2. The CDR3 length is 14 residues. The germline gives CDR1 ENHRY, CDR2 SYGVKD. V shed 6 bases and J 3 bases; nucleotides not matched to a gene: 3. CDR3 protein: CAIRTSGSSYEQYF. CDR3 bases: TGTGCCATCAGGACTAGCGGGAGTAGCTACGAGCAGTACTTC.

The V call is TRBV10-1, the J call TRBJ2-7; TRBD1 matches 11 bases. Germline V CDR1 and CDR2: WNHNN, SYGVQD (reference sequence). This CDR3 has 16 amino acids. V shed 9 bases and J 6 bases; nucleotides not matched to a gene: 16. The CDR3 region is CASPGQGAAEACEQYF. The CDR3 coding sequence is TGCGCCAGTCCCGGACAGGGGGCTGCGGAAGCCTGCGAGCAGTACTTC.

This chain uses TRBV6-4 with TRBJ2-5, with TRBD1 identical over 8 bases. This CDR3 is 12 amino acids long. From germline, CDR1 is MRHNA and CDR2 SNTAGT. J gave up 4 bases and V 6 bases, and 1 base lay outside the gene matches. The CDR3 DNA follows: TGTGCCAGCAGGGACAGGGCAGAGACCCAGTACTTC. This translates into CASRDRAETQYF.

This chain joins TRBV2 and TRBJ1-1, with unresolved D. The germline CDR1 and CDR2 sequences are SNHLY and FYNNEI. The CDR3 sequence is 13 residues long. The V end was cut by 10 bases, the J end by 2 bases, with 14 bases between. The CDR3 coding sequence is TGTGCCACCAGCCTAAACAGCAACACTGAAGCTTTCTTT. Translation gives CATSLNSNTEAFF. Full variable domain (rest looked up from reference TRBV2 and TRBJ1-1): EPEVTQTPSHQVTQMGQEVILRCVPISNHLYFYWYRQILGQKVEFLVSFYNNEISEKSEIFDDQFSVERPDGSNFTLKIRSTKLEDSAMYFCATSLNSNTEAFFGQGTRLTVV.

The chain links TRBV12-3 or TRBV12-4 to TRBJ1-2; D uncertain. This CDR3 region has 14 residues. Trimming took off 6 bases at V and 5 bases at J, with 16 bases between the two ends. This chain's CDR3 is CASSVEVQIYGYTF. CDR3 DNA sequence: TGTGCCAGCAGCGTTGAAGTCCAAATTTATGGCTACACCTTC.

With respect to this clonotype: The junction shows a germline mismatch at one end, possibly a read error. The CDR3 sequence: CSVSRKAEASF. For the CDR3, the DNA is TGCAGCGTTAGCAGGAAAGCTGAAGCTTCCTTT. The chain couples TRBV29-1 to TRBJ1-1, with D unclear. The germline V gene has CDR1 SQVTM and CDR2 ANQGSEA. The CDR3 is 11 residues long.

In this sample, this clonotype turned up many times. This sequence joins TRBV20-1 and TRBJ1-1; D remains ambiguous. Germline values: CDR1 DFQATT, CDR2 SNEGSKA (reference sequence). V was pared by 6 bases and J by 0 bases, with 14 bases between. The CDR3 is 14 amino acids. This chain's CDR3 is CSAVAGGMNTEAFF. The CDR3 DNA reads as TGCAGTGCAGTTGCTGGCGGGATGAACACTGAAGCTTTCTTT.

This clonotype was recorded at least ten times. This chain links TRBV7-8 with TRBJ2-7; 10 nucleotides align to TRBD2. The CDR3 is made up of 14 amino acids. The trim removed 5 bases at V and 6 bases at J, leaving 7 bases unmatched. Germline CDR1 is SGHVS and CDR2 is FQNEAQ. CDR3 bases: TGTGCCAGCAGCCCACAGCGGGAGGGTAGCGAGCAGTACTTC. It translates to CASSPQREGSEQYF.